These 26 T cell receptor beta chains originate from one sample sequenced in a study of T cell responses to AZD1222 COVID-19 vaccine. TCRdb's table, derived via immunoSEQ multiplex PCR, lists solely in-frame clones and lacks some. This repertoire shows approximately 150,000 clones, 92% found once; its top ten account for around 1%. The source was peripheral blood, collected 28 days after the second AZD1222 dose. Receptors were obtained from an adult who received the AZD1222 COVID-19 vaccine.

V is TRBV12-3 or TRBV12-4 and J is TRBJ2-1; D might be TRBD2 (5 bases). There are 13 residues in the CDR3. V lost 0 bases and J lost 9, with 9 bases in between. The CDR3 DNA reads TGTGCCAGCAGTTTAGCGCAGGACTCTGAGCAGTTCTTC. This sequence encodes CASSLAQDSEQFF.

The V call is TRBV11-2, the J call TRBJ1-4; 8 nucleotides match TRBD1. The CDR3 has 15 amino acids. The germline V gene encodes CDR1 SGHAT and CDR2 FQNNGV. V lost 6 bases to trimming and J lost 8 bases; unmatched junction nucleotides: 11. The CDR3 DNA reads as TGTGCCAGCAGTCGGCGGGCAGGGGGCGAGGAAAAACTGTTTTTT. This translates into CASSRRAGGEEKLFF.

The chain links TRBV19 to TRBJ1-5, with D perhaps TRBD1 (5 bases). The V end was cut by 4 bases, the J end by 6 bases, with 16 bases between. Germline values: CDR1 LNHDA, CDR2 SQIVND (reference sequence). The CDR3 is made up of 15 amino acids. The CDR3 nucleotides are TGTGCCAGTAGTAGCCGGGACCGCGGGGGTCAGCCCCAGCATTTT. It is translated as CASSSRDRGGQPQHF.

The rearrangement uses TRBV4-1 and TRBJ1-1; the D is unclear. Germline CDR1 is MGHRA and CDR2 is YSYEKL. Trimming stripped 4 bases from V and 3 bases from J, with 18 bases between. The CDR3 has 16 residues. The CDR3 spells CASSPSPAGRDTEAFF. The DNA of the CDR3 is TGCGCCAGCAGCCCCTCACCCGCGGGGAGGGACACTGAAGCTTTCTTT.

CDR3 nucleotide sequence: TGTGCCAGCAGTGACAGGGATGGAGAGACCCAGTACTTC. This translates into CASSDRDGETQYF. This chain connects TRBV2 to TRBJ2-5; D may be TRBD1 (5 bases). The CDR3 contains 13 residues. Trimming shortened V by 3 bases and J by 4 bases, and 9 bases separated the two germline ends. Per the germline V gene, CDR1 is SNHLY and CDR2 is FYNNEI.

The CDR3 region has the DNA TGTGCCAGCAGCTTAGAAGGGACTGCCGAAGCTTTCTTT. Translating it yields CASSLEGTAEAFF. V usage is TRBV11-1 and J usage is TRBJ1-1; possibly TRBD1 for D (5 bases). Germline assignment: CDR1 SGHAT and CDR2 FQDESV (reference sequence). The CDR3 loop spans 13 amino acids. Trimming shortened V by 1 base and J by 8 bases, and 11 bases separated the two germline ends.

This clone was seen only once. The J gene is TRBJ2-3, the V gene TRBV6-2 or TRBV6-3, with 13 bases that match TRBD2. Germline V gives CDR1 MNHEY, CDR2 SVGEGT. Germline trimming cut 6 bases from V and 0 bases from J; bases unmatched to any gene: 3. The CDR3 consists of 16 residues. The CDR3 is CASSAGLAGSTDTQYF. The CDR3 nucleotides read TGTGCCAGCAGCGCGGGACTAGCGGGAAGCACAGATACGCAGTATTTT.

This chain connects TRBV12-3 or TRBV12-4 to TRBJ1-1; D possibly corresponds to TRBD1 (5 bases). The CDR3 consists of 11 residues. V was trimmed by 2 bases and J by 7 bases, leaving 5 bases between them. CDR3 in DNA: TGTGCCAGCAGTTTACAGGGTGAAGCTTTCTTT. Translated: CASSLQGEAFF.

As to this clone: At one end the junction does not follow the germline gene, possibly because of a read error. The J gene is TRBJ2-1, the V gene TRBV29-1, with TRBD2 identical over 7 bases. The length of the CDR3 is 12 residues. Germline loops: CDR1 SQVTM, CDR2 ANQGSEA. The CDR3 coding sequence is TGCAGCGGTGAAGTTGCGGGGGACGGACAGTTCTTC. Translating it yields CSGEVAGDGQFF.

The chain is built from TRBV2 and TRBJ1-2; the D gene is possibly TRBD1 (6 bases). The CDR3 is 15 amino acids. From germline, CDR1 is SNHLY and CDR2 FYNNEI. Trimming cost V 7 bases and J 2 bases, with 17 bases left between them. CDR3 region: CASMSWGAGNYGYTF. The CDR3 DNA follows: TGTGCCAGCATGAGTTGGGGGGCGGGCAACTATGGCTACACCTTC.

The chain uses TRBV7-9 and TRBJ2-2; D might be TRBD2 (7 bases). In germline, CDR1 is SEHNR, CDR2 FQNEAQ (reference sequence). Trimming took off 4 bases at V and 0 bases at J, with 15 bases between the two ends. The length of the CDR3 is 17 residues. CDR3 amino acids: CASSWGGGRANTGELFF. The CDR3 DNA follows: TGTGCCAGCAGCTGGGGGGGCGGCAGGGCGAACACCGGGGAGCTGTTTTTT.

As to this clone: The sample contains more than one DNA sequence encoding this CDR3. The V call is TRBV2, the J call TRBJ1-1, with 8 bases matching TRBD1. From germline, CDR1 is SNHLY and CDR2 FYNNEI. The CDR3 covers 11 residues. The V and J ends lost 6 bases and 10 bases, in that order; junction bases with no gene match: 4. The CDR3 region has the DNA TGTGCCAGCAGCTCCGGGACAGGAGCTTTCTTT. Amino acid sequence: CASSSGTGAFF. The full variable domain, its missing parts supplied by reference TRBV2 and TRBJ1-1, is EPEVTQTPSHQVTQMGQEVILRCVPISNHLYFYWYRQILGQKVEFLVSFYNNEISEKSEIFDDQFSVERPDGSNFTLKIRSTKLEDSAMYFCASSSGTGAFFGQGTRLTVV.

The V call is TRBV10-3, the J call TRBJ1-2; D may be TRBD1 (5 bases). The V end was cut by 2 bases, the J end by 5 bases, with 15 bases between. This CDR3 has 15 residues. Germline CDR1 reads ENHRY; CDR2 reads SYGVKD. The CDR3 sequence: CAISEPTVSLYGYTF. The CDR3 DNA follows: TGTGCCATCAGTGAGCCGACAGTAAGCCTTTATGGCTACACCTTC.

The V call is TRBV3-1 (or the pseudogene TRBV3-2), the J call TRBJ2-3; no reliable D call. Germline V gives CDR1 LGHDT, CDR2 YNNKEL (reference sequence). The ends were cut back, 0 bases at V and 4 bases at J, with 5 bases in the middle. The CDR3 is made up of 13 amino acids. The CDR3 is CASSQDGADTQYF. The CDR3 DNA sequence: TGTGCCAGCAGCCAAGATGGAGCAGATACGCAGTATTTT.

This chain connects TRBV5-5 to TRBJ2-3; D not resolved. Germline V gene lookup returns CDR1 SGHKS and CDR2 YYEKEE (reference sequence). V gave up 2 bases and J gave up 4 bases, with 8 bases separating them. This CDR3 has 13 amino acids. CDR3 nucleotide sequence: TGTGCCAGCAGCTTTCGGACCCCAGATACGCAGTATTTT. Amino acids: CASSFRTPDTQYF.

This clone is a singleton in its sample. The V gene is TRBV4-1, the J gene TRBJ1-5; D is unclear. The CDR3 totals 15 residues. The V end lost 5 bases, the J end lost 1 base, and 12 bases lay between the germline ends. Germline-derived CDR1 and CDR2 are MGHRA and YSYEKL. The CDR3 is CASSFVPGSNQPQHF. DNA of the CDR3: TGCGCCAGCAGCTTCGTCCCTGGCAGCAATCAGCCCCAGCATTTT.

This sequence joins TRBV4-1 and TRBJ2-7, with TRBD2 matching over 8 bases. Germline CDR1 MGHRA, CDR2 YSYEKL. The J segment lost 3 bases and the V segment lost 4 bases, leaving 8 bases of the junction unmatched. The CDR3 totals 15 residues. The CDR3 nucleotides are TGCGCCAGCAGCCTAACGCGGGGGGCTGGCTACGAGCAGTACTTC. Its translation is CASSLTRGAGYEQYF.

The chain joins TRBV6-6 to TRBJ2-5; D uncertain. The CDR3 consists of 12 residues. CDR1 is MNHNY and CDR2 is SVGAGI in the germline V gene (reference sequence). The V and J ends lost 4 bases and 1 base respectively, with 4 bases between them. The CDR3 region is CASSLPQETQYF. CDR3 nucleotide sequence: TGTGCCAGCAGTTTGCCCCAAGAGACCCAGTACTTC.

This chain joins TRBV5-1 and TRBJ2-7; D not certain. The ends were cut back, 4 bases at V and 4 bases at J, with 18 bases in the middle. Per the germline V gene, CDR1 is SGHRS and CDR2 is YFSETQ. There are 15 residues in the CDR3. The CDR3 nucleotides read TGCGCCAGCAGCCCCCCTCGACCTGGGCTTTACGAGCAGTACTTC. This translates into CASSPPRPGLYEQYF.

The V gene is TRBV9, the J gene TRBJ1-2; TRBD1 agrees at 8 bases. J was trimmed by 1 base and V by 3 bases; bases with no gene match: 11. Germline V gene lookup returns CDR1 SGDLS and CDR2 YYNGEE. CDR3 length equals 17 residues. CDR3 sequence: CASSDSGGSFFNYGYTF. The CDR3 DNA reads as TGTGCCAGCAGCGACTCAGGGGGCAGCTTTTTTAACTATGGCTACACCTTC. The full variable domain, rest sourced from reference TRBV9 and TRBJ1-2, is DSGVTQTPKHLITATGQRVTLRCSPRSGDLSVYWYQQSLDQGLQFLIQYYNGEERAKGNILERFSAQQFPDLHSELNLSSLELGDSALYFCASSDSGGSFFNYGYTFGSGTRLTVV.

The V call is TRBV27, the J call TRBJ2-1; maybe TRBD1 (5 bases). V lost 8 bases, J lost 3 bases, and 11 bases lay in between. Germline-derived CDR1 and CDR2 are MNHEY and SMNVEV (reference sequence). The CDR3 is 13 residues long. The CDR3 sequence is CASGQTLYNEQFF. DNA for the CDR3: TGTGCCAGCGGACAAACACTCTACAATGAGCAGTTCTTC.

As DNA, the CDR3 is TGTGCCAGCAGTTACTCGAAGACAGGGGTGACCTATGGCTACACCTTC. Protein: CASSYSKTGVTYGYTF. The chain joins TRBV6-8 to TRBJ1-2; 8 nucleotides align to TRBD1. This CDR3 has 16 amino acids. Germline assignment: CDR1 MNHGY and CDR2 SAAAGT. The V segment lost 0 bases and the J segment 4 bases; nucleotides outside the gene matches: 7.

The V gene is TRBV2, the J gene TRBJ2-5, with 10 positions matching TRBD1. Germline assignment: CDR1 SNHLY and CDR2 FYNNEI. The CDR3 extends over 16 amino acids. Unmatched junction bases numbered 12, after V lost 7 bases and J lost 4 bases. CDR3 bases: TGTGCCAGCATCCCAGGCCGACAGGGGGCGGGAGAGACCCAGTACTTC. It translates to CASIPGRQGAGETQYF.

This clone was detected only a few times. The CDR3 DNA reads TGTGCCAGCAGCGTAGGAGGCGCTGCGAACACTGAAGCTTTCTTT. It encodes CASSVGGAANTEAFF. The chain combines TRBV9 with TRBJ1-1; D is uncertain. Germline loops: CDR1 SGDLS, CDR2 YYNGEE. The CDR3 loop spans 15 amino acids. V lost 0 bases to trimming and J lost 1 base, with 10 bases between them.

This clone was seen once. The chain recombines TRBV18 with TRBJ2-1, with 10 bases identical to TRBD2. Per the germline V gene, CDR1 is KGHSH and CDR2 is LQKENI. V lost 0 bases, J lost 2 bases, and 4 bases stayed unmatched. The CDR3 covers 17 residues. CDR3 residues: CASSPPSLAGAYNEQFF. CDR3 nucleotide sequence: TGTGCCAGCTCACCACCGAGCCTAGCGGGGGCCTACAATGAGCAGTTCTTC.

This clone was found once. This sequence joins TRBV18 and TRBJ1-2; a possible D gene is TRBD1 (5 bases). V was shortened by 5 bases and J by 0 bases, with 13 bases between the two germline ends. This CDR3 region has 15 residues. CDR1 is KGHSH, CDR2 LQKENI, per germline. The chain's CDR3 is CASSSIQVTNYGYTF. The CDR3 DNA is TGTGCCAGCTCATCCATACAGGTTACTAACTATGGCTACACCTTC. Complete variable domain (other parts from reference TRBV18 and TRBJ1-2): NAGVMQNPRHLVRRRGQEARLRCSPMKGHSHVYWYRQLPEEGLKFMVYLQKENIIDESGMPKERFSAEFPKEGPSILRIQQVVRGDSAAYFCASSSIQVTNYGYTFGSGTRLTVV.